Reported below is one TCR beta chain. The germline gives CDR1 SGHDN, CDR2 FVKESK. This CDR3 spans 15 amino acids. Trimming pared 2 bases from V and 6 bases from J, leaving 13 bases between. This sample was taken from a study of blood T cell repertoires in COVID-19. Profiling relied on immunoSEQ multiplex PCR, and the TCRdb table lists in-frame clones only, not all of them. This table has 70,000 to 100,000 clones, about 88% appearing once. The genes are TRBV14 and TRBJ1-4; D is perhaps TRBD1 (6 bases). Input material: peripheral blood. The receptor's source is a woman of 80 years or more with acute or convalescent COVID-19. The DNA for the CDR3 is TGTGCCAGCAGCCAAACAACAGGGATGGATGAAAAACTGTTTTTT. Translation: CASSQTTGMDEKLFF.